Below are 21 T cell receptor beta chains sequenced from a single sample in a study of blood T cell repertoires in COVID-19. Clones were sequenced by immunoSEQ multiplex PCR, and TCRdb holds only the in-frame ones, with some missing. The sample has fewer than 300,000 clones; approximately 92% are singletons. The sequenced sample consisted of peripheral blood. The origin of the receptors is a person under 35 with COVID-19, enrolled during active disease.

The chain employs TRBV10-3 and TRBJ2-2, with a possible D match to TRBD1 (6 bases). Per germline, CDR1 ENHRY and CDR2 SYGVKD. This CDR3 contains 14 residues. Trimming took 6 bases from V and 5 from J, leaving 13 bases between them. The CDR3 coding sequence is TGTGCCATCAGCACAGGGTTGGGTACCGGGGAGCTGTTTTTT. It encodes CAISTGLGTGELFF.

The gene calls are TRBV27 and TRBJ2-1, with 8 bases aligning to TRBD2. This CDR3 region has 15 residues. The V gene end was trimmed by 3 bases and the J gene end by 3 bases; junction bases not matched to a gene: 4. Germline loops: CDR1 MNHEY, CDR2 SMNVEV (reference sequence). The CDR3 bases are TGTGCCAGCAGTTTCATAGCGGGGCACTACAATGAGCAGTTCTTC. Amino acid sequence: CASSFIAGHYNEQFF.

The genes are TRBV4-2 and TRBJ1-4; tentatively, D is TRBD1 (6 bases). The CDR3 loop spans 14 amino acids. V shed 4 bases and J shed 6 bases, with 12 bases lying between them. Germline assignment: CDR1 LGHNA and CDR2 YNFKEQ. The CDR3 reads CASSPRGGDEKLFF. In nucleotides, the CDR3 is TGTGCCAGCAGCCCCAGGGGTGGGGATGAAAAACTGTTTTTT.

V and J are TRBV6-6 and TRBJ2-7, with 10 nucleotides matching TRBD1. CDR1 is MNHNY and CDR2 is SVGAGI in the germline V gene (reference sequence). This CDR3 is 14 amino acids long. Unmatched junction bases numbered 10, after V lost 8 bases and J lost 6 bases. The CDR3 sequence is CASGDRGPLGEQYF. CDR3 in DNA: TGTGCCAGCGGAGACAGGGGGCCCCTTGGCGAGCAGTACTTC.

This clone was observed at least ten times. The chain employs TRBV5-1 and TRBJ2-2; tentatively, D is TRBD2 (8 bases). V was clipped by 3 bases and J by 4 bases, with 16 bases between them. CDR3 size: 16 residues. Germline CDR1 SGHRS, CDR2 YFSETQ. CDR3 DNA: TGCGCCAGCAGCTGGACTAGCAGGGGGAGCACCGGGGAGCTGTTTTTT. Its protein product is CASSWTSRGSTGELFF.

V is TRBV10-3 and J is TRBJ2-1, with 7 bases lining up with TRBD2. Germline assignment: CDR1 ENHRY and CDR2 SYGVKD. CDR3 length equals 16 residues. The V segment lost 0 bases and the J segment 5 bases; nucleotides outside the gene matches: 7. The CDR3 region has the DNA TGTGCCATCAGTGAGTCGACTAGCTTAGAACACAATGAGCAGTTCTTC. It yields the protein CAISESTSLEHNEQFF.

The chain combines TRBV5-1 with TRBJ2-5; 14 nucleotides align to TRBD2. Germline V gene lookup returns CDR1 SGHRS and CDR2 YFSETQ. This CDR3 is 17 amino acids long. V shed 4 bases and J 4 bases; nucleotides not matched to a gene: 9. CDR3 nucleotides: TGCGCCAGCAGCCAGGGACTAGCGGGAGTTTCGCGAGAGACCCAGTACTTC. Its protein product is CASSQGLAGVSRETQYF.

The chain joins TRBV19 to TRBJ1-5; 8 nucleotides align to TRBD1. There are 15 residues in the CDR3. CDR1 LNHDA and CDR2 SQIVND come from the germline V gene (reference sequence). Trimming cost V 6 bases and J 1 base; bases outside gene matches: 5. The DNA for the CDR3 is TGTGCCAGTAGCCTGACAGGGGAAAGCAATCAGCCCCAGCATTTT. It translates to CASSLTGESNQPQHF.

This clone appeared once. J is TRBJ1-6 and V is TRBV6-5, with D perhaps matching TRBD1 (6 bases). The CDR3 is 14 amino acids. The germline gives CDR1 MNHEY, CDR2 SVGAGI. Trimming cost V 5 bases and J 14 bases, with 19 bases left between them. In nucleotides, the CDR3 is TGTGCCAGCAGTCTAGGACAGACGGCGGGCACCCTCCACTTT. Amino acid sequence: CASSLGQTAGTLHF.

The chain uses TRBV18 and TRBJ2-3, with TRBD2 identical over 7 bases. V trimming: 6 bases; J trimming: 0 bases; junction bases outside the gene matches: 9. The CDR3 extends over 16 amino acids. Germline V CDR1 and CDR2: KGHSH, LQKENI. The CDR3 spells CASSLERGSSTDTQYF. DNA of the CDR3: TGTGCCAGCTCCCTCGAGCGGGGATCTAGCACAGATACGCAGTATTTT. Complete variable domain (other parts from reference TRBV18 and TRBJ2-3): NAGVMQNPRHLVRRRGQEARLRCSPMKGHSHVYWYRQLPEEGLKFMVYLQKENIIDESGMPKERFSAEFPKEGPSILRIQQVVRGDSAAYFCASSLERGSSTDTQYFGPGTRLTVL.

The rearrangement joins TRBV25-1 to TRBJ1-4; D is ambiguous. The V end was cut by 4 bases, the J end by 7 bases, with 13 bases between. Germline assignment: CDR1 MGHDK and CDR2 SYGVNS. The CDR3 is 14 residues long. The CDR3 bases are TGTGCCAGCAGTGGATCAGAGACGGGTGAAAAACTGTTTTTT. Translating it yields CASSGSETGEKLFF.

The J gene is TRBJ2-7, the V gene TRBV5-1; 7 nucleotides line up with TRBD2. Germline V gene data show CDR1 as SGHRS and CDR2 as YFSETQ. This CDR3 has 14 residues. The junction had 8 bases not matched to a gene; V was cut back by 2 bases and J by 6 bases. CDR3 sequence: CASSLIAGVGEQYF. CDR3 DNA sequence: TGCGCCAGCAGCTTAATTGCGGGAGTTGGCGAGCAGTACTTC.

J is TRBJ1-2 and V is TRBV7-8; 8 bases agree with TRBD1. V was clipped by 5 bases and J by 0 bases; unmatched bases: 5. Germline lookup yields CDR1 SGHVS and CDR2 FQNEAQ. The CDR3 contains 15 residues. CDR3 coding DNA: TGTGCCAGCAGCCCTGCAGGGGGCGCTAACTATGGCTACACCTTC. It translates to CASSPAGGANYGYTF.

V gene TRBV2 combines with J gene TRBJ1-2; D not certain. The germline gives CDR1 SNHLY, CDR2 FYNNEI. This CDR3 spans 14 amino acids. The V end lost 4 bases, the J end lost 1 base, and 10 bases lay between the germline ends. The CDR3 loop reads CASSAEGNNYGYTF. The CDR3 nucleotides are TGTGCCAGCAGTGCCGAGGGTAATAACTATGGCTACACCTTC.

The chain has TRBV19 and TRBJ2-2; 13 bases line up with TRBD2. V lost 8 bases and J lost 2; bases outside the gene matches: 2. The germline V gene encodes CDR1 LNHDA and CDR2 SQIVND (reference sequence). The CDR3 extends over 15 amino acids. CDR3 region: CASRTSGRNTGELFF. DNA for the CDR3: TGTGCCAGTCGGACTAGCGGGAGAAACACCGGGGAGCTGTTTTTT.

This chain connects TRBV7-8 to TRBJ1-5, with D perhaps TRBD1 (5 bases). The CDR3 contains 15 residues. Germline V gene sequence: CDR1 SGHVS, CDR2 FQNEAQ. Trimming cost V 2 bases and J 1 base, with 9 bases left between them. CDR3 sequence (DNA): TGTGCCAGCAGCTTATTCGGGGGAAGCAATCAGCCCCAGCATTTT. Translated, it gives CASSLFGGSNQPQHF.

The chain combines TRBV19 with TRBJ2-7; 7 bases agree with TRBD2. V was pared by 10 bases and J by 3 bases, with 15 bases of the junction left unmatched. In germline, CDR1 is LNHDA, CDR2 SQIVND (reference sequence). This CDR3 has 15 amino acids. CDR3 in DNA: TGTGCCACCTCTTTGGGCGGGGGAGATATCTACGAGCAGTACTTC. Amino acid sequence: CATSLGGGDIYEQYF.

The V and J genes are TRBV12-3 or TRBV12-4 and TRBJ1-2, with a weak D call TRBD1 (6 bases). Trimming took off 6 bases at V and 4 bases at J, with 12 bases between the two ends. The CDR3 sequence is 13 residues long. The DNA for the CDR3 is TGTGCCAGCAGGGACCGGGACATCTATGGCTACACCTTC. Residues: CASRDRDIYGYTF.

The V and J genes are TRBV6-5 and TRBJ2-1, with 8 bases aligning to TRBD2. With 7 bases clipped from V and 0 bases from J, the junction kept 5 bases outside the gene matches. The CDR3 has 15 residues. Germline-derived CDR1 and CDR2 are MNHEY and SVGAGI. The CDR3 sequence is CASKREGSSYNEQFF. CDR3 sequence (DNA): TGTGCCAGCAAACGGGAGGGTAGCTCCTACAATGAGCAGTTCTTC.

The chain is built from TRBV5-1 and TRBJ2-1; 7 nucleotides match TRBD2. V was pared by 2 bases and J by 8 bases, with 19 bases of the junction left unmatched. Per the germline V gene, CDR1 is SGHRS and CDR2 is YFSETQ. The CDR3 is made up of 18 amino acids. Here the CDR3 DNA reads TGCGCCAGCAGCTTTTTAAGCGGGGATCTAGTTATCCTTCATGAGCAGTTCTTC. This translates into CASSFLSGDLVILHEQFF.

This chain links TRBV29-1 with TRBJ2-1; 7 nucleotides match TRBD2. V lost 3 bases to trimming and J lost 2 bases; unmatched junction nucleotides: 4. The CDR3 consists of 14 residues. Germline-derived CDR1 and CDR2 are SQVTM and ANQGSEA. CDR3 residues: CSVDGGGTYNEQFF. Here the CDR3 DNA reads TGCAGCGTTGATGGGGGAGGGACCTACAATGAGCAGTTCTTC.